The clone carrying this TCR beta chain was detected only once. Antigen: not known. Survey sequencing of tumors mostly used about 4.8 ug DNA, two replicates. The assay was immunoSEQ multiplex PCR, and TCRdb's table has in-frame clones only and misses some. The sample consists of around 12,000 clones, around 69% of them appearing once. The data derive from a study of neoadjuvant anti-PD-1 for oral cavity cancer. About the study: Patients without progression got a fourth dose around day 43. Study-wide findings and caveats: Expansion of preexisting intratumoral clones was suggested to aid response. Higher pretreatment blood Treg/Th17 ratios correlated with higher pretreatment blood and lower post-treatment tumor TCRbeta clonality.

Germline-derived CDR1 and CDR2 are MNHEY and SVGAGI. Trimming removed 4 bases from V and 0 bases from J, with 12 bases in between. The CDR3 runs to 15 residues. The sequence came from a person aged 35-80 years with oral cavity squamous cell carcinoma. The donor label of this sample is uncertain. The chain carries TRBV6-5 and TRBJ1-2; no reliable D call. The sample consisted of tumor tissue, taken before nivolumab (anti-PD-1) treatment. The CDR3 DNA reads TGTGCCAGCAGTTGGAACCGGGCAACTAACTATGGCTACACCTTC. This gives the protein CASSWNRATNYGYTF.